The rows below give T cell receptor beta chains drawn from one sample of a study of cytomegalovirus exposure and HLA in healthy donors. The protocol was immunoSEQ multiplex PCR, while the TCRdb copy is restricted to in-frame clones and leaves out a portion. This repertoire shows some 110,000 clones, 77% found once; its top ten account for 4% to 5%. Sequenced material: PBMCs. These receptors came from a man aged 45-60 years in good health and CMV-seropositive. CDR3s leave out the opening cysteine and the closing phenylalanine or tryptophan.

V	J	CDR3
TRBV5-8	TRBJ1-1	ASSYDRTGTEAF
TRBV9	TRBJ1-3	ASSVEETYSGNTIY
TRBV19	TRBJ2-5	ASSPSGGSQAWEQY
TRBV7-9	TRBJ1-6	ASSLSAGYNSPLH
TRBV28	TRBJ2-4	ASSGGGLAKNIQY
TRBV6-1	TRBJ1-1	ASSEKITGATEAF
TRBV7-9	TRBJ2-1	ASSALGTSGSSNEQF
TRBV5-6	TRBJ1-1	ASSLVGMNTEAF
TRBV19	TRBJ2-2	ASLGGTSGIHTGELF
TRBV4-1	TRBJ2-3	ASSQFSGRAGGTDTQY
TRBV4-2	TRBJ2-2	ASSQEASGKGSGELF
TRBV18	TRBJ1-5	ASSPEGQSSNQPQH
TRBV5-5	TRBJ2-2	ASSLDGQGAGELF
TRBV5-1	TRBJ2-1	ASSLGVEQF
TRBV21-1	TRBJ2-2	ASSKTRQGVTGELF
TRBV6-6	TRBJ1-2	ASSGQENYGYT
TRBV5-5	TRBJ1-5	ASSPRGAQGSNQPQH
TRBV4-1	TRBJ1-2	ASSQEDRVSGYT
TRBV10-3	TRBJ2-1	ATRLGSGEYNEQF
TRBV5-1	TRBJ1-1	ASSPDRRMNTEAF
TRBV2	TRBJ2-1	ASSDNLAEYNEQF
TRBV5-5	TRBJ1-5	ASGSHDRGLSNQPQH
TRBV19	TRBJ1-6	ASGGQGRNSPLH
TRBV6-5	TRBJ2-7	ASSYAQGGTYEQY
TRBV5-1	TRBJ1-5	ASSTGENQPQH
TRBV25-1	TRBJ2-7	ASSGGQLTY
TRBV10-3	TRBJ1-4	AISDPRGGAKLF
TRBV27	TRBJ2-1	ASSLSTERTEQF
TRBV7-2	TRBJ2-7	ASSSLGNYEQY
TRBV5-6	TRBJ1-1	ASSSIDRVNTEAF
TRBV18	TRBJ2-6	ASSATGRTNVLT
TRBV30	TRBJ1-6	AWSGRGLSSPLH
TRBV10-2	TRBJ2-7	ASSEQQGYEQY
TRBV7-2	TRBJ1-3	ASSDRVENTIY
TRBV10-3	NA	AIGSGVIQY